Shown below are 25 T cell receptor beta chains from a single sample sequenced in a study of blood T cell repertoires in COVID-19. Some clones are missing from TCRdb's copy, which holds only in-frame ones; the method was immunoSEQ multiplex PCR. The sample records more than 85,000 clones, 84% being singletons. Sample: peripheral blood. These receptors came from a human donor in a cohort sampled during active COVID-19.

The rearrangement links TRBV4-1 to TRBJ1-2, with D possibly TRBD1 on 5 matching bases. V lost 4 bases to trimming and J lost 4 bases, with 22 bases between them. Germline V gives CDR1 MGHRA, CDR2 YSYEKL. The CDR3 extends over 17 amino acids. The CDR3 coding sequence is TGCGCCAGCAGCCGGAAAAATTCGGGGGAGGGGTTCTATGGCTACACCTTC. As protein: CASSRKNSGEGFYGYTF.

The chain carries TRBV7-9 and TRBJ1-4; D is ambiguous. V was cut by 5 bases and J by 6 bases, with 16 bases left in between. This CDR3 has 15 residues. Germline CDR1 reads SEHNR; CDR2 reads FQNEAQ (reference sequence). This CDR3 reads CASSKAGGPDEKLFF. CDR3 nucleotide sequence: TGTGCCAGCAGCAAGGCGGGTGGTCCTGATGAAAAACTGTTTTTT.

The V call is TRBV24-1, the J call TRBJ2-3; 10 nucleotides align to TRBD2. CDR3 length: 16 amino acids. Per germline, CDR1 KGHDR and CDR2 SFDVKD. Unmatched junction bases numbered 3, after V lost 4 bases and J lost 0 bases. As DNA, the CDR3 is TGTGCCACCAGTGAGTGGACTAGCGGAAGCACAGATACGCAGTATTTT. Translating gives CATSEWTSGSTDTQYF.

This sequence joins TRBV10-3 and TRBJ1-2; 8 nucleotides agree with TRBD1. The CDR3 has 15 residues. V gave up 4 bases and J gave up 6 bases; unmatched junction bases: 10. Germline assignment: CDR1 ENHRY and CDR2 SYGVKD. Here the CDR3 reads CAISGQGAMSDGYTF. The CDR3 DNA reads TGTGCCATCAGTGGGCAGGGGGCCATGTCTGATGGCTACACCTTC.

This clone has just a few counts. This sequence joins TRBV4-3 and TRBJ2-7, with 7 bases fitting TRBD1. Losses at the gene ends were 0 bases for V and 2 bases for J; bases not matched to a gene: 4. Germline V gene lookup returns CDR1 LGHNA and CDR2 YSLEER. This CDR3 is built from 15 residues. The DNA for the CDR3 is TGCGCCAGCAGCCAAGAGGGGGACAGAGCCTACGAGCAGTACTTC. This sequence encodes CASSQEGDRAYEQYF.

This rearrangement joins TRBV7-9 to TRBJ1-2, with D perhaps TRBD1 (6 bases). Per the germline V gene, CDR1 is SEHNR and CDR2 is FQNEAQ (reference sequence). This CDR3 comprises 12 residues. Trimming took 6 bases from V and 11 from J, leaving 16 bases between them. This chain's CDR3 is CASSLPQGRYTF. The CDR3 nucleotides read TGTGCCAGCAGTCTCCCACAGGGTCGATACACCTTC. Drawing the rest from reference TRBV7-9 and TRBJ1-2, the complete variable domain is DTGVSQNPRHKITKRGQNVTFRCDPISEHNRLYWYRQTLGQGPEFLTYFQNEAQLEKSRLLSDRFSAERPKGSFSTLEIQRTEQGDSAMYLCASSLPQGRYTFGSGTRLTVV.

This chain connects TRBV28 to TRBJ1-2, with D tentatively TRBD1 (5 bases). The CDR3 spans 16 residues. Germline V gene lookup returns CDR1 MDHEN and CDR2 SYDVKM. The V end was cut by 6 bases, the J end by 2 bases, with 19 bases between. CDR3 DNA: TGTGCCAGCAGCCCTCAGGGTGGCCCTTTCAACTATGGCTACACCTTC. It codes for CASSPQGGPFNYGYTF.

The chain couples TRBV5-5 to TRBJ1-3; TRBD1 matches at 9 bases. From germline, CDR1 is SGHKS and CDR2 YYEKEE (reference sequence). This CDR3 comprises 17 residues. Trimming cost V 4 bases and J 0 bases; bases outside gene matches: 8. For the CDR3, the DNA is TGTGCCAGCAGCATACAGGGGGCGACGACCTCTGGAAACACCATATATTTT. Translating it yields CASSIQGATTSGNTIYF.

This clone was found once. The V and J genes are TRBV24-1 and TRBJ2-3; 14 nucleotides line up with TRBD2. Per the germline V gene, CDR1 is KGHDR and CDR2 is SFDVKD. The V segment lost 2 bases and the J segment 4 bases; nucleotides outside the gene matches: 7. The CDR3 extends over 18 amino acids. DNA for the CDR3: TGTGCCACCAGTGATTCCCTGACTAGCGGGAGGGCGGCAGATACGCAGTATTTT. The encoded protein is CATSDSLTSGRAADTQYF.

CDR3 coding DNA: TGTGCCATCAGTGCGGGGACTCCTCTGGGGAATGAGCAGTTCTTC. Translating it yields CAISAGTPLGNEQFF. The chain recombines TRBV10-3 with TRBJ2-1, with D tentatively TRBD2 (6 bases). The CDR3 loop spans 15 amino acids. Trimming shortened V by 4 bases and J by 7 bases, and 17 bases separated the two germline ends. CDR1 is ENHRY, CDR2 SYGVKD, per germline.

The chain is built from TRBV28 and TRBJ2-7; 11 nucleotides agree with TRBD2. V dropped 9 bases and J dropped 2; count of bases not matched to a gene: 3. From germline, CDR1 is MDHEN and CDR2 SYDVKM. This CDR3 spans 13 amino acids. The CDR3 sequence is CASLAGGAYEQYF. In DNA, the CDR3 is TGTGCCAGTTTAGCGGGAGGGGCCTACGAGCAGTACTTC.

The sample holds one count of this clone. The CDR3 region has the DNA TGTGCCAGCTCACCGTCAGCAGCGGGAGGGTACAATGAGCAGTTCTTC. It yields the protein CASSPSAAGGYNEQFF. This chain joins TRBV18 and TRBJ2-1, with 10 nucleotides matching TRBD2. The CDR3 is 16 residues long. The V gene end was trimmed by 3 bases and the J gene end by 4 bases; junction bases not matched to a gene: 6. Germline V gene lookup returns CDR1 KGHSH and CDR2 LQKENI.

This clone was recorded a few times. The CDR3 DNA follows: TGTGCCAGCAGCTTGGTAGCAGGGGTAGATACGCAGTATTTT. It specifies CASSLVAGVDTQYF. The chain links TRBV5-5 to TRBJ2-3; possible D gene TRBD1, 6 bases. The V gene lost 0 bases and the J gene lost 5 bases, with 10 bases spanning the gap. This CDR3 has 14 residues. The germline V gene encodes CDR1 SGHKS and CDR2 YYEKEE (reference sequence).

The table lists this clone with a few counts. The CDR3 sequence is CASSAQGRDTSPLHF. The DNA for the CDR3 is TGCGCCAGCAGCGCACAGGGGCGCGACACCTCGCCCCTCCACTTT. V gene TRBV5-1 combines with J gene TRBJ1-6; 7 bases align to TRBD1. CDR1 is SGHRS, CDR2 YFSETQ, per germline. This CDR3 region has 15 residues. V lost 4 bases and J lost 13; bases outside the gene matches: 14.

A few counts support this clone. The chain carries TRBV11-2 and TRBJ2-5; 7 bases map to TRBD2. Trimming cost V 5 bases and J 2 bases; bases outside gene matches: 8. Germline V gene sequence: CDR1 SGHAT, CDR2 FQNNGV. The CDR3 loop spans 15 amino acids. The CDR3: CASSISGLEQETQYF. DNA of the CDR3: TGTGCCAGCAGCATTAGCGGGCTAGAACAAGAGACCCAGTACTTC.

The chain combines TRBV7-2 with TRBJ2-3, with D possibly matching TRBD2 (5 bases). Germline loops: CDR1 SGHTA, CDR2 FQGNSA. This CDR3 spans 13 amino acids. V was shortened by 4 bases and J by 4 bases, with 9 bases between the two germline ends. This CDR3 is CASSYPGSDTQYF. The CDR3 nucleotides read TGTGCCAGCAGCTACCCGGGGTCAGATACGCAGTATTTT.

V usage is TRBV2 and J usage is TRBJ2-3; 11 positions agree with TRBD2. CDR3 length: 15 residues. V dropped 6 bases and J dropped 1; count of bases not matched to a gene: 3. Germline V gives CDR1 SNHLY, CDR2 FYNNEI. CDR3 residues: CASRTSGGRTDTQYF. The CDR3 bases are TGTGCCAGCAGAACTAGCGGGGGCCGCACAGATACGCAGTATTTT. The variable domain in full, with the rest retrieved from reference TRBV2 and TRBJ2-3, is EPEVTQTPSHQVTQMGQEVILRCVPISNHLYFYWYRQILGQKVEFLVSFYNNEISEKSEIFDDQFSVERPDGSNFTLKIRSTKLEDSAMYFCASRTSGGRTDTQYFGPGTRLTVL.

The chain recombines TRBV5-1 with TRBJ2-7; 9 bases are a match to TRBD2. Germline loops: CDR1 SGHRS, CDR2 YFSETQ. V lost 4 bases to trimming and J lost 6 bases; unmatched junction nucleotides: 11. CDR3 length equals 15 residues. Here the CDR3 reads CASSALRGGAGEQYF. The CDR3 DNA reads as TGCGCCAGCAGCGCCCTTCGCGGGGGGGCAGGCGAGCAGTACTTC.

This chain uses TRBV19 with TRBJ2-7, with TRBD1 matching over 8 bases. Unmatched junction bases numbered 4, after V lost 4 bases and J lost 2 bases. Germline CDR1 is LNHDA and CDR2 is SQIVND (reference sequence). The CDR3 is 14 amino acids. The CDR3 DNA sequence: TGTGCCAGTAGTACATGGACAGGGACCTACGAGCAGTACTTC. Translation: CASSTWTGTYEQYF.

The chain carries TRBV6-1 and TRBJ2-3; 7 bases map to TRBD1. Germline V lookup: CDR1 MNHNS, CDR2 SASEGT. The junction had 0 bases not matched to a gene; V was cut back by 2 bases and J by 1 base. This CDR3 has 14 amino acids. The CDR3 is CASSETGGTDTQYF. For the CDR3, the DNA is TGTGCCAGCAGTGAAACAGGGGGCACAGATACGCAGTATTTT.

This clone appeared once. The gene calls are TRBV9 and TRBJ1-3; D ambiguous. The germline CDR1 and CDR2 sequences are SGDLS and YYNGEE. The CDR3 spans 15 residues. V was shortened by 0 bases and J by 2 bases, with 9 bases between the two germline ends. The CDR3 DNA sequence: TGTGCCAGCAGCGTAGGTTTCGGTGCTGGAAACACCATATATTTT. Translating it yields CASSVGFGAGNTIYF.

The genes are TRBV19 and TRBJ1-1; 8 bases match TRBD1. The CDR3 has 14 amino acids. From germline, CDR1 is LNHDA and CDR2 SQIVND (reference sequence). V lost 5 bases and J lost 0; bases outside the gene matches: 2. CDR3 residues: CASSVTGVNTEAFF. The CDR3 DNA is TGTGCCAGTAGTGTGACAGGGGTGAACACTGAAGCTTTCTTT.

The V call is TRBV28, the J call TRBJ1-2; possible D gene TRBD1, 6 bases. Germline V gene sequence: CDR1 MDHEN, CDR2 SYDVKM. The length of the CDR3 is 15 residues. V lost 3 bases to trimming and J lost 1 base, with 12 bases between them. CDR3 sequence: CASSFSTGFNYGYTF. CDR3 sequence (DNA): TGTGCCAGCAGTTTCTCGACAGGATTTAACTATGGCTACACCTTC.

The chain has TRBV28 and TRBJ1-2; 9 bases agree with TRBD1. CDR3 size: 15 residues. After removal of 7 bases from V and 2 bases from J, the junction contained 8 bases not matched to a gene. Germline values: CDR1 MDHEN, CDR2 SYDVKM. CDR3 nucleotides: TGTGCCAGCACTAGAGTGGGACAGGGAAACTATGGCTACACCTTC. Amino acids: CASTRVGQGNYGYTF.

This rearrangement joins TRBV5-1 to TRBJ2-7, with D possibly TRBD1 on 6 matching bases. V shed 2 bases and J shed 6 bases, with 15 bases lying between them. The CDR3 covers 14 residues. CDR1 and CDR2 from the germline V gene are SGHRS and YFSETQ. The CDR3 coding sequence is TGCGCCAGCAGCTTAAGGGCTACAGGGTTCGAGCAGTACTTC. Its protein is CASSLRATGFEQYF.